A single TCR beta chain is shown here with its context. Its cognate antigen is unknown. The CDR3 is 19 amino acids. Trimming took off 0 bases at V and 2 bases at J, with 23 bases between the two ends. Germline-derived CDR1 and CDR2 are MGHRA and YSYEKL. With 60 Vbeta and 13 Jbeta primers, the PCR was carried out. Sequencing used immunoSEQ multiplex PCR; TCRdb keeps in-frame clones, though not all of them. The table has approximately 160,000 clones, 77% seen once; the top ten hold 1.4% to 1.5%. This sample is part of a study of cytomegalovirus exposure and HLA in healthy donors. Study outcomes and limitations: The study flagged fewer than 200 TCR beta chains as cytomegalovirus-associated. Presence/absence analyses took donor sequencing depth as roughly uniform.

Sequencing used PBMCs. This TCR derives from a woman in her 30s in good health and CMV-seropositive. The chain recombines TRBV4-1 with TRBJ2-7, with a possible D match to TRBD1 (5 bases). The CDR3 protein is CASSQDPPDSPLSPYEQYF. In nucleotides, the CDR3 is TGCGCCAGCAGCCAAGATCCCCCTGACAGTCCACTTAGTCCCTACGAGCAGTACTTC.